The 15 T cell receptor beta chains below all came from one sample that was sequenced in a study of cytomegalovirus exposure and HLA in healthy donors. 13 Jbeta primers and 60 Vbeta primers were used for the PCR. Sequencing was performed with immunoSEQ multiplex PCR; in TCRdb, only in-frame clones are kept and a portion is missing. The data show over 110,000 clones, 80% seen once. Material: PBMCs. These TCRs come from a man in his forties in good health and CMV-seronegative.

A word on this clone: Mismatch with germline at one junction end may stem from a read error. This chain uses TRBV2 with TRBJ1-1; perhaps TRBD1 as D (6 bases). The CDR3 totals 14 residues. Looked up from germline, CDR1 is SNHLY and CDR2 is FYNNEI. The CDR3 nucleotides are TGTGCCAGCAGGGGGGCCAATAGTGACACTGGAGCTTTCTTT. Amino acid sequence: CASRGANSDTGAFF.

The V call is TRBV5-1, the J call TRBJ1-5, with a tentative D call TRBD1 (6 bases). CDR1 is SGHRS and CDR2 is YFSETQ in the germline V gene. With 1 base removed from V and 2 bases from J, the gap between germline ends came to 10 bases. The CDR3 has 15 amino acids. CDR3: CASSLSSGGNQPQHF. For the CDR3, the DNA is TGCGCCAGCAGCTTGTCTTCAGGGGGCAATCAGCCCCAGCATTTT.

This rearrangement joins TRBV5-1 to TRBJ2-7, with unresolved D. Germline lookup yields CDR1 SGHRS and CDR2 YFSETQ. The CDR3 runs 14 residues. With 0 bases removed from V and 2 bases from J, the gap between germline ends came to 9 bases. The CDR3 sequence is CASSLVVSPYEQYF. The CDR3 DNA is TGCGCCAGCAGCTTGGTGGTCAGTCCCTACGAGCAGTACTTC.

This clone was detected only a few times. The sample has other DNA sequences that encode this CDR3 too. The rearrangement links TRBV5-1 to TRBJ1-5, with a tentative D call TRBD1 (5 bases). V dropped 0 bases and J dropped 1 base, with 8 bases sitting between them. CDR3 length: 15 residues. The germline CDR1 and CDR2 sequences are SGHRS and YFSETQ. CDR3 bases: TGCGCCAGCAGCTTGGATAGGGGAAGCAATCAGCCCCAGCATTTT. It is translated as CASSLDRGSNQPQHF. Filled out from reference TRBV5-1 and TRBJ1-5, the complete variable domain reads KAGVTQTPRYLIKTRGQQVTLSCSPISGHRSVSWYQQTPGQGLQFLFEYFSETQRNKGNFPGRFSGRQFSNSRSEMNVSTLELGDSALYLCASSLDRGSNQPQHFGDGTRLSIL.

V gene TRBV9 combines with J gene TRBJ1-1; 9 bases line up with TRBD1. CDR1 is SGDLS and CDR2 is YYNGEE in the germline V gene. This CDR3 has 16 residues. V lost 0 bases and J lost 4; bases outside the gene matches: 7. The CDR3 region has the DNA TGTGCCAGCAGCGTAGGGACAGGGGACTCCGGCACTGAAGCTTTCTTT. This sequence encodes CASSVGTGDSGTEAFF.

The chain employs TRBV7-2 and TRBJ1-6, with 7 nucleotides matching TRBD1. CDR1 is SGHTA and CDR2 is FQGNSA in the germline V gene. The CDR3 covers 14 residues. The V and J ends lost 5 bases and 8 bases, in that order; junction bases with no gene match: 6. This CDR3 reads CASSPGQSYSPLHF. The CDR3, as DNA: TGTGCCAGCAGCCCGGGACAGTCGTATTCACCCCTCCACTTT.

The V gene is TRBV10-3, the J gene TRBJ1-2; 7 positions match TRBD1. CDR1 is ENHRY and CDR2 is SYGVKD in the germline V gene. CDR3 size: 13 residues. V was clipped by 7 bases and J by 2 bases; unmatched bases: 4. The CDR3 coding sequence is TGTGCCATCACCCCGACAGGGAACTATGGCTACACCTTC. This translates into CAITPTGNYGYTF.

This clone was picked up one time. V usage is TRBV7-9 and J usage is TRBJ2-3, with TRBD1 identical over 7 bases. Germline V gives CDR1 SEHNR, CDR2 FQNEAQ (reference sequence). Trimming took 5 bases from V and 2 from J; bases not matched to a gene: 10. The CDR3 totals 16 residues. The DNA of the CDR3 is TGTGCCAGCAGCCTCAGACAGGGATTAGCCACAGATACGCAGTATTTT. Protein sequence: CASSLRQGLATDTQYF.

This clone has just a few counts. The chain employs TRBV6-1 and TRBJ1-5, with a tentative D call TRBD1 (5 bases). In germline, CDR1 is MNHNS, CDR2 SASEGT. This CDR3 spans 13 amino acids. Trimming took off 3 bases at V and 6 bases at J, with 9 bases between the two ends. The CDR3 DNA reads TGTGCCAGCAGTGATCGGGGGGGTCAGCCCCAGCATTTT. Amino acids: CASSDRGGQPQHF.

This clone was detected only once. This chain connects TRBV14 to TRBJ2-7; tentative D call: TRBD1 (6 bases). This CDR3 is built from 13 residues. V dropped 4 bases and J dropped 3 bases, with 10 bases sitting between them. Germline CDR1 SGHDN, CDR2 FVKESK. The DNA of the CDR3 is TGTGCCAGCAGCCGGACAGACCACTACGAGCAGTACTTC. Amino acid sequence: CASSRTDHYEQYF. Full variable domain (rest looked up from reference TRBV14 and TRBJ2-7): EAGVTQFPSHSVIEKGQTVTLRCDPISGHDNLYWYRRVMGKEIKFLLHFVKESKQDESGMPNNRFLAERTGGTYSTLKVQPAELEDSGVYFCASSRTDHYEQYFGPGTRLTVT.

The chain couples TRBV18 to TRBJ1-1, with no clear D. The CDR3 covers 14 residues. V gave up 6 bases and J gave up 4 bases, with 15 bases separating them. Germline V gene sequence: CDR1 KGHSH, CDR2 LQKENI. CDR3 residues: CASSPLRWSTEAFF. CDR3 DNA sequence: TGTGCCAGCTCTCCCCTTAGATGGAGCACTGAAGCTTTCTTT.

V is TRBV7-8 and J is TRBJ2-3; 7 bases are a match to TRBD1. In germline, CDR1 is SGHVS, CDR2 FQNEAQ. The trim removed 5 bases at V and 4 bases at J, leaving 9 bases unmatched. The CDR3 is made up of 15 amino acids. The CDR3 sequence: CASSNPTGMADTQYF. For the CDR3, the DNA is TGTGCCAGCAGCAACCCGACAGGGATGGCAGATACGCAGTATTTT.

The genes are TRBV6-6 and TRBJ1-2; a weak D match, TRBD1 (6 bases). Trimming pared 10 bases from V and 6 bases from J, leaving 18 bases between. CDR1 and CDR2 (germline): MNHNY, SVGAGI (reference sequence). The CDR3 runs to 13 residues. CDR3 DNA: TGTGCCACCAAAACGGGGGAGGGGGATGGCTACACCTTC. As protein: CATKTGEGDGYTF.

This clone was seen a few times. The chain links TRBV30 to TRBJ2-7; no clear D. The CDR3 loop spans 13 amino acids. V gave up 5 bases and J gave up 3 bases, with 14 bases separating them. Germline CDR1 reads GTSNPN; CDR2 reads SVGIG (reference sequence). The CDR3 nucleotides are TGTGCCTGGTCATCAGGCCCATACTACGAGCAGTACTTC. This sequence encodes CAWSSGPYYEQYF.

V and J are TRBV6-1 and TRBJ1-1, with D possibly matching TRBD1 (6 bases). Germline V gene sequence: CDR1 MNHNS, CDR2 SASEGT. The CDR3 length is 13 residues. Trimming cost V 4 bases and J 5 bases, with 11 bases left between them. CDR3 nucleotides: TGTGCCAGCAGTGTAGGGGGATATACTGAAGCTTTCTTT. Protein: CASSVGGYTEAFF.